This T cell receptor (beta chain) came from a study of lymphopenia after photon versus proton radiotherapy. Method: immunoSEQ multiplex PCR; TCRdb's copy keeps in-frame clones and lacks some. The data hold roughly 18,000 clones, with around 90% observed a single time. The CDR3 contains 15 residues. Germline V gives CDR1 SGHVS, CDR2 FNYEAQ. The germline V and J ends were trimmed by 1 base and 2 bases, with 8 bases remaining between them. The receptor's source is a middle-aged woman with cholangiocarcinoma. This chain uses TRBV7-6 with TRBJ2-2; D is uncertain. Specimen: peripheral blood, collected from a patient treated with photon-based radiotherapy. The CDR3 loop reads CASSLVQINTGELFF. DNA for the CDR3: TGTGCCAGCAGCTTAGTACAGATAAACACCGGGGAGCTGTTTTTT. Complete variable domain (other parts from reference TRBV7-6 and TRBJ2-2): GAGVSQSPRYKVTKRGQDVALRCDPISGHVSLYWYRQALGQGPEFLTYFNYEAQQDKSGLPNDRFSAERPEGSISTLTIQRTEQRDSAMYRCASSLVQINTGELFFGEGSRLTVL.